A single sample gave rise to the 20 T cell receptor beta chains below, sequenced in a study of blood T cell repertoires in COVID-19. Assay: immunoSEQ multiplex PCR; the TCRdb copy retains only in-frame clones and omits some. The table lists approximately 110,000 clones, 80% to 85% of them singletons. Sequencing was done on a sample of peripheral blood. These receptors came from a woman in her 70s with acute or convalescent COVID-19.

This clone was picked up one time. The V gene is TRBV19, the J gene TRBJ1-6, with D perhaps TRBD1 (5 bases). Germline V gene sequence: CDR1 LNHDA, CDR2 SQIVND (reference sequence). V was shortened by 7 bases and J by 7 bases, with 14 bases between the two germline ends. CDR3 length equals 14 residues. The CDR3 nucleotides are TGTGCCAGTACCCTCGGCCAGGGAAATTCACCCCTCCACTTT. Translation: CASTLGQGNSPLHF.

The rearrangement joins TRBV9 to TRBJ2-3, with 7 nucleotides matching TRBD2. The CDR3 is 16 residues long. Germline V CDR1 and CDR2: SGDLS, YYNGEE. Unmatched junction bases numbered 8, after V lost 0 bases and J lost 4 bases. The CDR3 DNA is TGTGCCAGCAGCGTAGGACTAGCTAAGTCAGCAGATACGCAGTATTTT. This sequence encodes CASSVGLAKSADTQYF.

The chain recombines TRBV7-9 with TRBJ2-1; 9 bases line up with TRBD1. This CDR3 contains 14 residues. Losses at the gene ends were 4 bases for V and 6 bases for J; bases not matched to a gene: 4. Germline V gene lookup returns CDR1 SEHNR and CDR2 FQNEAQ (reference sequence). CDR3 coding DNA: TGTGCCAGCAGCTCTCCGGACAGGGGCAATGAGCAGTTCTTC. It is translated as CASSSPDRGNEQFF.

The V gene is TRBV7-2, the J gene TRBJ1-3, with a tentative D call TRBD1 (5 bases). V shed 0 bases and J shed 2 bases, with 5 bases lying between them. Germline V gene data show CDR1 as SGHTA and CDR2 as FQGNSA. This CDR3 comprises 14 residues. The CDR3 sequence is CASSLAGPGNTIYF. The CDR3, as DNA: TGTGCCAGCAGCTTAGCGGGGCCTGGAAACACCATATATTTT.

This chain joins TRBV4-1 and TRBJ2-3; 7 nucleotides agree with TRBD2. Germline values: CDR1 MGHRA, CDR2 YSYEKL. The CDR3 covers 14 residues. Trimming took 0 bases from V and 5 from J; bases not matched to a gene: 2. The CDR3 here is CASSQEASGDTQYF. CDR3 bases: TGCGCCAGCAGCCAAGAGGCTAGCGGAGATACGCAGTATTTT.

CDR3 in amino acids: CASSEGGARQFF. In DNA form, the CDR3 reads TGTGCCAGCAGTGAGGGGGGGGCCCGACAGTTCTTC. The V and J genes are TRBV6-1 and TRBJ2-1; possibly TRBD2 for D (7 bases). This CDR3 comprises 12 residues. Per the germline V gene, CDR1 is MNHNS and CDR2 is SASEGT. V was clipped by 3 bases and J by 13 bases, with 13 bases between them.

V gene TRBV3-1 (or the pseudogene TRBV3-2) combines with J gene TRBJ1-5; TRBD1 is a possible D gene (5 bases). The germline CDR1 and CDR2 sequences are LGHDT and YNNKEL (reference sequence). V shed 0 bases and J shed 7 bases, with 13 bases lying between them. The CDR3 spans 15 residues. The CDR3 DNA follows: TGTGCCAGCAGCCAAGATTCGGGGGTTTGGCAGCCCCAGCATTTT. Translation: CASSQDSGVWQPQHF.

V and J are TRBV3-1 (or the pseudogene TRBV3-2) and TRBJ2-7; no clear D. V lost 3 bases, J lost 6 bases, and 12 bases lay in between. Germline assignment: CDR1 LGHDT and CDR2 YNNKEL (reference sequence). The length of the CDR3 is 13 residues. CDR3 sequence reads: CASSQGQAREQYF. DNA of the CDR3: TGTGCCAGCAGCCAGGGTCAGGCGCGCGAGCAGTACTTC.

The rearrangement joins TRBV9 to TRBJ1-6, with 7 positions matching TRBD1. Looked up from germline, CDR1 is SGDLS and CDR2 is YYNGEE. V lost 2 bases, J lost 6 bases, and 8 bases stayed unmatched. This CDR3 region has 16 residues. The CDR3 bases are TGTGCCAGCAGCGTCCGACCGGGACAGACTAATTCACCCCTCCACTTT. It specifies CASSVRPGQTNSPLHF.

J is TRBJ1-2 and V is TRBV6-4; D not certain. This CDR3 spans 12 amino acids. CDR1 and CDR2 (germline): MRHNA, SNTAGT. The V end was cut by 7 bases, the J end by 8 bases, with 14 bases between. In DNA form, the CDR3 reads TGTGCCAGCACCGACGGGGTTGGCGGCTACACCTTC. Its translation is CASTDGVGGYTF.

V usage is TRBV5-1 and J usage is TRBJ2-3; TRBD2 is a possible D gene (5 bases). The ends were cut back, 0 bases at V and 4 bases at J, with 12 bases in the middle. Germline CDR1 reads SGHRS; CDR2 reads YFSETQ. CDR3 length equals 15 residues. The CDR3, as DNA: TGCGCCAGCAGCTTGGAGTCTCTAGCTCCAGATACGCAGTATTTT. Translation: CASSLESLAPDTQYF. Full variable domain (remainder filled in from reference TRBV5-1 and TRBJ2-3): KAGVTQTPRYLIKTRGQQVTLSCSPISGHRSVSWYQQTPGQGLQFLFEYFSETQRNKGNFPGRFSGRQFSNSRSEMNVSTLELGDSALYLCASSLESLAPDTQYFGPGTRLTVL.

V gene TRBV7-6 combines with J gene TRBJ1-5; perhaps TRBD1 as D (6 bases). The CDR3 has 16 residues. Deletions cut 2 bases from V and 3 bases from J, with 14 bases between. The V gene's germline CDR1 is SGHVS and CDR2 FNYEAQ. In DNA form, the CDR3 reads TGTGCCAGCAGCTTACGGTCAGGGGCCTACAATCAGCCCCAGCATTTT. It specifies CASSLRSGAYNQPQHF.

The chain is built from TRBV5-4 and TRBJ2-7, with D hard to call. Germline V gene data show CDR1 as SGHNT and CDR2 as YYREEE (reference sequence). CDR3 length equals 14 residues. The V gene lost 4 bases and the J gene lost 0 bases, with 11 bases spanning the gap. CDR3 nucleotide sequence: TGTGCCAGCAGCCCCTCGACACGCTCCTACGAGCAGTACTTC. As protein: CASSPSTRSYEQYF.

This clone has only one observation. The chain combines TRBV6-5 with TRBJ1-2; a weak D match, TRBD1 (6 bases). This CDR3 has 13 residues. The germline V gene encodes CDR1 MNHEY and CDR2 SVGAGI. V was pared by 5 bases and J by 2 bases, with 9 bases between. CDR3 bases: TGTGCCAGCAGTAATACAGGGAACTATGGCTACACCTTC. Its translation is CASSNTGNYGYTF.

The chain has TRBV6-5 and TRBJ1-6; D remains unclear. CDR3 size: 12 residues. The germline gives CDR1 MNHEY, CDR2 SVGAGI. The V gene lost 8 bases and the J gene lost 14 bases, with 16 bases spanning the gap. DNA for the CDR3: TGTGCCAGCGGCCCCAGCGGCGGAACCCTCCACTTT. Translation gives CASGPSGGTLHF.

The chain recombines TRBV7-3 with TRBJ2-5, with a possible D match to TRBD2 (5 bases). V dropped 2 bases and J dropped 2 bases, with 12 bases sitting between them. The CDR3 length is 15 residues. Germline CDR1 and CDR2: SGHTA and FQGTGA. The CDR3 DNA sequence: TGTGCCAGCAGCTTACGTGGAGGACTGCAAGAGACCCAGTACTTC. Protein: CASSLRGGLQETQYF.

This chain links TRBV19 with TRBJ2-5; D is ambiguous. CDR1 is LNHDA, CDR2 SQIVND, per germline (reference sequence). V shed 0 bases and J shed 2 bases, with 4 bases lying between them. The CDR3 sequence is 13 residues long. The CDR3 DNA sequence: TGTGCCAGTAGTATAGATTATCAAGAGACCCAGTACTTC. Translating gives CASSIDYQETQYF.

This chain connects TRBV19 to TRBJ2-3, with TRBD1 as a possible D gene (6 bases). Germline-derived CDR1 and CDR2 are LNHDA and SQIVND (reference sequence). This CDR3 region has 16 residues. V was cut by 2 bases and J by 0 bases, with 12 bases left in between. CDR3 sequence reads: CASSISSDSSTDTQYF. Here the CDR3 DNA reads TGTGCCAGTAGTATATCTTCGGACAGTAGCACAGATACGCAGTATTTT.

The chain is built from TRBV15 and TRBJ2-1; D gene ambiguous. CDR3 length: 15 residues. The V end was cut by 4 bases, the J end by 4 bases, with 14 bases between. The germline V gene encodes CDR1 LNHNV and CDR2 YYDKDF (reference sequence). The CDR3 region is CATSIGRLEYNEQFF. The CDR3 region has the DNA TGTGCCACCAGCATAGGAAGGTTGGAGTACAATGAGCAGTTCTTC.

This chain links TRBV21-1 with TRBJ2-5; whether TRBD2, the table's D call, matches the DNA was not checked. TRBV21-1 is a listed pseudogene. This CDR3 region has 18 residues. The CDR3 nucleotides are TGTGCCAGCAGCAAACTGGAACGAGGAGCGGGAGGACAAGAGACCCAGTACTTC. It is translated as CASSKLERGAGGQETQYF.